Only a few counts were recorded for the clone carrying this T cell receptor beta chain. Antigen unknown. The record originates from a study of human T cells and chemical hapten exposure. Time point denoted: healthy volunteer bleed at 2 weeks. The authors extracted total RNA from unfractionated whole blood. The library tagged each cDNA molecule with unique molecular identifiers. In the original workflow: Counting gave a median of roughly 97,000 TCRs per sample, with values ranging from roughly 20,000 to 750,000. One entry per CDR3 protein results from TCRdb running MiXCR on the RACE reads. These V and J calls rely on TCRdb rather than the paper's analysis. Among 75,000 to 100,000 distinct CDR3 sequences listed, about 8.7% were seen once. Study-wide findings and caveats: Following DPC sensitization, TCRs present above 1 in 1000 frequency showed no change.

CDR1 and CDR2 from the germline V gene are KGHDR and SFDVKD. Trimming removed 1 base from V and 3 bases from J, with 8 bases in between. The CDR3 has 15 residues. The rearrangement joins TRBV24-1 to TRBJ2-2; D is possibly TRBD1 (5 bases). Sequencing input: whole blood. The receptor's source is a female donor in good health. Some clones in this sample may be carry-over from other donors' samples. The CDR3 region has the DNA TGTGCCACCAGTGATTTTGGCAGGGACACCGGGGAGCTGTTTTTT. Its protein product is CATSDFGRDTGELFF.